Shown below are 20 T cell receptor beta chains from a single sample sequenced in a study of regulatory T cells in long-lasting Graves disease. CDR3-region Arm-PCR and iRepertoire HTBI primers produced the TCR beta libraries. TCRdb independently ran MiXCR on the multiplex PCR reads; one entry per CDR3 protein. The table includes about 200,000 distinct CDR3 sequences, roughly 19% detected once. As for time point: newly diagnosed GD, antithyroid drugs for less than 3 months. The TCR library was made from RNA that had been extracted from PBMCs in TRIzol. The same sample was also used in a study of T cells in Graves' hyperthyroidism and ophthalmopathy.

This specimen was peripheral blood mononuclear cells (PBMCs), taken at new diagnosis, from a patient treated with antithyroid drugs. Receptors originate from a woman under 40 with Graves disease.

The chain couples TRBV9 to TRBJ2-1; perhaps TRBD2 as D (7 bases). The CDR3 loop spans 14 amino acids. V lost 0 bases and J lost 9, with 13 bases in between. Germline V gene data show CDR1 as SGDLS and CDR2 as YYNGEE. The CDR3 nucleotides read TGTGCCAGCAGCGTAGGAGGGGGGGTCTCTGAGCAGTTCTTC. Translating gives CASSVGGGVSEQFF.

This clonotype was seen at least ten times. The genes are TRBV6-2 or TRBV6-3 and TRBJ2-7; D call uncertain. CDR1 is MNHEY, CDR2 SVGEGT, per germline. V gave up 0 bases and J gave up 3 bases, with 6 bases separating them. This CDR3 is built from 13 residues. CDR3 bases: TGTGCCAGCAGTTACTCTGCGAACTACGAGCAGTACTTC. Its translation: CASSYSANYEQYF.

V gene TRBV19 combines with J gene TRBJ1-6; TRBD1 might be the D (5 bases). The V end was cut by 8 bases, the J end by 3 bases, with 11 bases between. CDR1 LNHDA and CDR2 SQIVND come from the germline V gene (reference sequence). The CDR3 consists of 14 residues. The CDR3, as DNA: TGTGCCAGTGTCGGGAGGGGCTATAATTCACCCCTCCACTTT. Its protein product is CASVGRGYNSPLHF.

This clonotype showed up many times. The chain has TRBV20-1 and TRBJ2-1; D may match TRBD1 or TRBD2 (5 bases each). CDR3 length: 13 residues. With 5 bases removed from V and 7 bases from J, the gap between germline ends came to 15 bases. CDR1 DFQATT and CDR2 SNEGSKA come from the germline V gene (reference sequence). The DNA for the CDR3 is TGCAGTGCTGGTGGTAGGGGCGGGAATGAGCAGTTCTTC. It encodes CSAGGRGGNEQFF.

This clonotype was seen only a few times. A much larger clone sits a single nucleotide away, making a read error possible. This sequence joins TRBV7-6 and TRBJ2-7; 7 nucleotides match TRBD1. CDR1 and CDR2 (germline): SGHVS, FNYEAQ. CDR3 length: 13 amino acids. The CDR3 loop is CVSSLDREYEQYF. CDR3 DNA sequence: TGTGTCAGCAGCTTAGACAGGGAGTACGAGCAGTACTTC.

The sample holds many counts of this clonotype. The V gene is TRBV28, the J gene TRBJ2-7, with 10 bases identical to TRBD1. The CDR3 runs 15 residues. Germline CDR1 and CDR2: MDHEN and SYDVKM. J lost 2 bases, V lost 6 bases, and 7 bases had no gene match. CDR3 DNA: TGTGCCAGCAGCCCTCGAGGGACAGGGGCCTACGAGCAGTACTTC. Protein: CASSPRGTGAYEQYF.

At least ten counts were recorded for this clonotype. This rearrangement joins TRBV28 to TRBJ2-7, with D perhaps being TRBD1 or TRBD2 (6 bases each). The CDR3 contains 15 residues. CDR1 is MDHEN, CDR2 SYDVKM, per germline. V was trimmed by 2 bases and J by 0 bases, leaving 11 bases between them. Here the CDR3 DNA reads TGTGCCAGCAGTTTAGGGGCGGGACACTCCTACGAGCAGTACTTC. Its translation: CASSLGAGHSYEQYF. The full variable domain, with the rest looked up from reference TRBV28 and TRBJ2-7, is DVKVTQSSRYLVKRTGEKVFLECVQDMDHENMFWYRQDPGLGLRLIYFSYDVKMKEKGDIPEGYSVSREKKERFSLILESASTNQTSMYLCASSLGAGHSYEQYFGPGTRLTVT.

This clonotype was picked up a small number of times. With a much larger clone just one base away, this may be a read error. V is TRBV6-2 or TRBV6-3 and J is TRBJ1-1, with TRBD1 matching 8 bases. The CDR3 has 14 amino acids. Germline CDR1 reads MNHEY; CDR2 reads SVGEGT. The CDR3 loop is CANSDRDRIPEAFF. The CDR3, as DNA: TGTGCCAACAGTGACCGGGACAGGATCCCCGAAGCTTTCTTT.

This rearrangement joins TRBV7-8 to TRBJ2-7, with 8 bases fitting TRBD2. The V gene's germline CDR1 is SGHVS and CDR2 FQNEAQ. After removal of 2 bases from V and 6 bases from J, the junction contained 9 bases not matched to a gene. This CDR3 comprises 15 residues. This CDR3 reads CASSLRSGTRGEQYF. For the CDR3, the DNA is TGTGCCAGCAGCTTAAGGTCTGGGACTAGAGGCGAGCAGTACTTC.

The chain links TRBV28 to TRBJ1-5; possibly TRBD1 for D (5 bases). Germline CDR1 MDHEN, CDR2 SYDVKM. The ends were cut back, 7 bases at V and 7 bases at J, with 20 bases in the middle. The CDR3 is 15 amino acids. This CDR3 reads CASTYWDSLEQPQHF. CDR3 bases: TGTGCCAGCACCTACTGGGACTCACTGGAGCAGCCCCAGCATTTT.

J is TRBJ1-5 and V is TRBV20-1; 8 nucleotides line up with TRBD1. The CDR3 totals 16 residues. Germline lookup yields CDR1 DFQATT and CDR2 SNEGSKA (reference sequence). Trimming at V came to 6 bases and at J to 1 base, leaving 11 bases not matched to a gene. The CDR3 coding sequence is TGCAGTGCCGCCAACGGACAGGGAGGAAGCAATCAGCCCCAGCATTTT. Translation gives CSAANGQGGSNQPQHF.

In its sample, this clonotype was seen many times. The rearrangement uses TRBV11-2 and TRBJ2-2; D not resolved. The germline V gene encodes CDR1 SGHAT and CDR2 FQNNGV. Trimming removed 2 bases from V and 0 bases from J, with 10 bases in between. The CDR3 is made up of 16 amino acids. The CDR3 loop is CASSLLPGTNTGELFF. The CDR3, as DNA: TGTGCCAGCAGCTTACTCCCAGGCACGAACACCGGGGAGCTGTTTTTT. Full variable domain (outside the CDR3, taken from reference TRBV11-2 and TRBJ2-2): EAGVAQSPRYKIIEKRQSVAFWCNPISGHATLYWYQQILGQGPKLLIQFQNNGVVDDSQLPKDRFSAERLKGVDSTLKIQPAKLEDSAVYLCASSLLPGTNTGELFFGEGSRLTVL.

This clonotype has ten or more counts. This rearrangement joins TRBV11-2 to TRBJ2-1; D possibly corresponds to TRBD1 (6 bases). Germline CDR1 is SGHAT and CDR2 is FQNNGV. The V and J ends lost 4 bases and 7 bases respectively, with 11 bases between them. CDR3 length equals 13 residues. As DNA, the CDR3 is TGTGCCAGCAGCTGGGGGCTCGGTAATGAGCAGTTCTTC. Amino acid sequence: CASSWGLGNEQFF.

V gene TRBV27 combines with J gene TRBJ2-2; D not certain. V lost 3 bases, J lost 9 bases, and 23 bases lay in between. This CDR3 is 17 amino acids long. The germline gives CDR1 MNHEY, CDR2 SMNVEV (reference sequence). The CDR3 here is CASSFDMKDPSIRELFF. The CDR3 nucleotides read TGTGCCAGCAGTTTTGATATGAAGGATCCATCGATTAGGGAGCTGTTTTTT.

This clonotype was counted between two and nine times. This chain connects TRBV18 to TRBJ2-1, with D possibly being TRBD2 (7 bases). This CDR3 has 17 amino acids. V was shortened by 1 base and J by 0 bases, with 13 bases between the two germline ends. The V gene's germline CDR1 is KGHSH and CDR2 LQKENI. In nucleotides, the CDR3 is TGTGCCAGCTCACCACGGGGGGGGCAAAGCTCCTACAATGAGCAGTTCTTC. It translates to CASSPRGGQSSYNEQFF.

In this sample, this clonotype turned up many times. This rearrangement joins TRBV12-3 or TRBV12-4 to TRBJ1-2; D is possibly TRBD1 (6 bases). The CDR3 sequence is 12 residues long. Trimming cost V 10 bases and J 7 bases, with 16 bases left between them. The CDR3 spells CATHGGPGGYTF. The CDR3, as DNA: TGTGCCACCCACGGGGGGCCTGGTGGCTACACCTTC.

This clonotype was picked up one time. V is TRBV30 and J is TRBJ2-7, with D perhaps TRBD2 (6 bases). The CDR3 length is 13 residues. Germline V gene data show CDR1 as GTSNPN and CDR2 as SVGIG (reference sequence). Trimming removed 5 bases at V and 7 bases at J, with 18 bases between. The CDR3 coding sequence is TGTGCCTGGGGTTCGCTCGGGACTTCTGAGCAGTACTTC. It encodes CAWGSLGTSEQYF.

The CDR3 bases are TGCAGTGCTAGAGATCCAGGACTTAGCAATCAGCCCCAGCATTTT. This gives the protein CSARDPGLSNQPQHF. V and J are TRBV20-1 and TRBJ1-5; D gene uncertain. Between the trimmed V and J ends, which lost 0 bases and 0 bases, there was a span of 9 bases. Germline V gene lookup returns CDR1 DFQATT and CDR2 SNEGSKA (reference sequence). The CDR3 is 15 amino acids.

This chain joins TRBV5-5 and TRBJ2-7; D remains ambiguous. The CDR3 spans 14 residues. CDR1 and CDR2 from the germline V gene are SGHKS and YYEKEE (reference sequence). V lost 4 bases, J lost 5 bases, and 16 bases lay in between. The CDR3 DNA reads TGTGCCAGCAGCGCAAGCCTCTCCTTCAACGAGCAGTACTTC. Protein sequence: CASSASLSFNEQYF.

In this sample, this clonotype turned up many times. The DNA of the CDR3 is TGTGCCAGCTCACGGGACAGCGAGACCCAGTACTTC. Encoded protein: CASSRDSETQYF. The rearrangement links TRBV18 to TRBJ2-5, with TRBD1 identical over 7 bases. The ends lost 4 bases at V and 5 bases at J; junction bases unmatched: 1. The CDR3 length is 12 residues. Germline CDR1 KGHSH, CDR2 LQKENI.